These T cell receptor beta chains were read from a single sample in a study of cytomegalovirus exposure and HLA in healthy donors. The method was immunoSEQ multiplex PCR; TCRdb's version includes in-frame clones alone and lacks a portion of them. The sample consists of over 120,000 clones, approximately 90% of them appearing once. The specimen sequenced was PBMCs. These receptors originate from a young man in good health and CMV-seropositive. CDR3s include the opening cysteine and the closing phenylalanine or tryptophan. The D gene is left open where the match is weak. Part of the rows lack a size; the others show once, few, many or a class for expanded clones.

V,size,D,J,DNA,CDR3
TRBV6-5,-,-,TRBJ1-2,TGTGCCAGCAGTCCGGGACATAACTATGGCTACACCTTC,CASSPGHNYGYTF
TRBV30,-,-,TRBJ2-2,TGTGCCTGGAGTGGAAGCAGGGTAACTACCGGGGAGCTGTTTTTT,CAWSGSRVTTGELFF
TRBV4-1,-,-,TRBJ1-1,TGCGCCAGCAGCCAAGGGGGAGGGCGGGGGAGAACTGAAGCTTTCTTT,CASSQGGGRGRTEAFF
TRBV28,once,-,TRBJ2-1,TGTGCCAGCAGCTCTCGACAGGCCGCGCGTTATGAGCAGTTCTTC,CASSSRQAARYEQFF
TRBV6-5,-,-,TRBJ2-3,TGTGCCAGCAGTTTCATGACTACCCGCACAGATACGCAGTATTTT,CASSFMTTRTDTQYF
TRBV5-1,-,TRBD1,TRBJ2-5,TGCGCCAGCAGCTTGGACGGACAGGGTTTCCAAGAGACCCAGTACTTC,CASSLDGQGFQETQYF
TRBV7-8,-,-,TRBJ1-5,TGTGCCAGCAGCGCCCTTGACAGGTACTTTCAGCCCCAGCATTTT,CASSALDRYFQPQHF
TRBV10-3,-,TRBD2,TRBJ2-7,TGTGCCATCAGAATGACTAGCGGGGGGGACGAGCAGTACTTC,CAIRMTSGGDEQYF
TRBV11-2,-,-,TRBJ1-1,TGTGCCAGCAGCTTGGGGGCTAGACAGGCAGCTTTCTTT,CASSLGARQAAFF
TRBV6-5,-,TRBD1,TRBJ1-1,TGTGCCAGCAGTTACGACAGGGTTGTTCCAGCTTTCTTT,CASSYDRVVPAFF
TRBV7-2,-,-,TRBJ2-7,TGTGCCAGCAGCCGGACTATAGGACCTTACGAGCAGTACTTC,CASSRTIGPYEQYF
TRBV5-1,-,-,TRBJ2-7,TGCGCCAGCAGCTTCCCTAGCCCCGAGCAGTACTTC,CASSFPSPEQYF
TRBV5-1,-,-,TRBJ2-7,TGCGCCAGCAGCTTGGGTGCAGGGTGGAGAAACGAGCAGTACTTC,CASSLGAGWRNEQYF
TRBV11-2,-,-,TRBJ2-7,TGTGCCAGCAGCTTAAACTATGGGCAGGGTAACTACGAGCAGTACTTC,CASSLNYGQGNYEQYF
TRBV9,-,-,TRBJ2-2,TGTGCCAGCAGCGCCCTCTTTTCCGGGGAGCTGTTTTTT,CASSALFSGELFF
TRBV11-2,-,-,TRBJ2-7,TGTGCCAGCAGCGTTACAGGCGGCTACGAGCAGTACTTC,CASSVTGGYEQYF
TRBV27,-,-,TRBJ1-5,TGTGCCAGCAGTTTATCGGCGGGGTACGGGCAGCCCCAGCATTTT,CASSLSAGYGQPQHF